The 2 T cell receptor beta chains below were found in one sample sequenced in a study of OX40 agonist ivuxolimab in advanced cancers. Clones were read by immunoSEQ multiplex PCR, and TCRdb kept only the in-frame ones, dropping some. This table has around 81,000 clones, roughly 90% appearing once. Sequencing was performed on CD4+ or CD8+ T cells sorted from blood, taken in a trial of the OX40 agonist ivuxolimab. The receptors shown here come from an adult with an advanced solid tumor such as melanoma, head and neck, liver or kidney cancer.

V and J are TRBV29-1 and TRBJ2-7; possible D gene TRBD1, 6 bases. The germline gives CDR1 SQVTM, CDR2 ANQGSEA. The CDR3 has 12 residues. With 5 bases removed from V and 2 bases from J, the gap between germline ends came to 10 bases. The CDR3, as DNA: TGCAGCGTTTCAGGGGAGACCTACGAGCAGTACTTC. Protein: CSVSGETYEQYF.

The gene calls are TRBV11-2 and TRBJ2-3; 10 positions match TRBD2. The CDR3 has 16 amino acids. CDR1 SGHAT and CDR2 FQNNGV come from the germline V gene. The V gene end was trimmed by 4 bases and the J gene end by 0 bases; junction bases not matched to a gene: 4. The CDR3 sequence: CASSSGLARSTDTQYF. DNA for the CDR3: TGTGCCAGCAGCTCGGGACTAGCGCGAAGCACAGATACGCAGTATTTT.